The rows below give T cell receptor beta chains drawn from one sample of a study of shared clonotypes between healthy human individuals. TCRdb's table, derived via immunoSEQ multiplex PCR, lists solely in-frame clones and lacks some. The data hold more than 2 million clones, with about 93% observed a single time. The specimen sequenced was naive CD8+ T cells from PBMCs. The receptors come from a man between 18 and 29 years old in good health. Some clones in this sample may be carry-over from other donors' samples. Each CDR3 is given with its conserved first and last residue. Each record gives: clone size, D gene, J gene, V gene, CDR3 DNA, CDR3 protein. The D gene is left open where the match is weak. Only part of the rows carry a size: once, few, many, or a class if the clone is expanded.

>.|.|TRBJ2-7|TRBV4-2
TGTGCCAGCAGCCAAGATTTTCAGCCAGGGCGATCCTACGAGCAGTACTTC
CASSQDFQPGRSYEQYF
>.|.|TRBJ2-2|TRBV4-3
TGCGCCAGCAGCCAAGATAGGGGCCCCGGGGAGCTGTTTTTT
CASSQDRGPGELFF
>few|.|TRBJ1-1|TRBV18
TGTGCCAGCTCAGACAACACTGAAGCTTTCTTT
CASSDNTEAFF
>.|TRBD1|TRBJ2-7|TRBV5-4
TGTGCCAGCAGGGCCTGGGACAGGGGGCACTACGAGCAGTACTTC
CASRAWDRGHYEQYF
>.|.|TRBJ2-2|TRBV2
TGTGCCAGCAGTCCACAGGCGGTAGTAAGGCAGAACACCGGGGAGCTGTTTTTT
CASSPQAVVRQNTGELFF
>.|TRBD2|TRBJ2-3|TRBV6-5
TGTGCCAGCAGTTACTCGGCGGGAGAGGCCACAGATACGCAGTATTTT
CASSYSAGEATDTQYF
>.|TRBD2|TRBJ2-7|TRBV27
TGTGCCAGCAGTGGACTAGCGGGAGGCTCCTACGAGCAGTACTTC
CASSGLAGGSYEQYF
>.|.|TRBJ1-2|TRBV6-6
TGTGCCGCGGGGCACTCGATTTATGGCTACACCTTC
CAAGHSIYGYTF
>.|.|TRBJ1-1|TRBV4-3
TGCGCCAGCAGCCAAGAGACTTGGGGGGTGGCGAACACTGAAGCTTTCTTT
CASSQETWGVANTEAFF
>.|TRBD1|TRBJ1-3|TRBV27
TGTGCCAGCAGTCCCCGGACAGGGAGTTCTGGAAACACCATATATTTT
CASSPRTGSSGNTIYF
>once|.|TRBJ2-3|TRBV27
TGTGCCAGCAGCCCCCTGGGGACGGACGGCACAGATACGCAGTATTTT
CASSPLGTDGTDTQYF
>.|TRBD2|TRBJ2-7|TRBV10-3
TGTGCCATCAGTGAGCCGAGCAGGACTAGCGGGGACACCTACGAGCAGTACTTC
CAISEPSRTSGDTYEQYF
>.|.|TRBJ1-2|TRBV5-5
TGTGCCAGCAGCTTGGGGCCCACCCTGGGTGGCTACACCTTC
CASSLGPTLGGYTF
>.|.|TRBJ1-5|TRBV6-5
TGTGCCAGCAGTTCTGGACAGTACGATCAGCCCCAGCATTTT
CASSSGQYDQPQHF
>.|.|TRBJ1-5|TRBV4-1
TGCGCCAGCAGCCATATAGGCTTCCCAGACCCCCAGCATTTT
CASSHIGFPDPQHF
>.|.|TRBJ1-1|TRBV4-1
TGCGCCAGCAGCCGCCGGACGGGGGGGGGCACTGAAGCTTTCTTT
CASSRRTGGGTEAFF
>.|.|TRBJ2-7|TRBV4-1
TGCGCCAGCAGCCAAGGGGCTGACGGTTCCTACGAGCAGTACTTC
CASSQGADGSYEQYF
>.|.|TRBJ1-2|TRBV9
TGTGCCAGCAGCGTAGGCCCCCCGAACTATGGCTACACCTTC
CASSVGPPNYGYTF
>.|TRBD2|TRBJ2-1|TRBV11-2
TGTGCCAGCAGTTGGACTAGCGGGAGCTCCTACAATGAGCAGTTCTTC
CASSWTSGSSYNEQFF
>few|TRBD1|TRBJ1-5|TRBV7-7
TGTGCCAGCAGCGCACCGGGACAGGGAAGAAGCAATCAGCCCCAGCATTTT
CASSAPGQGRSNQPQHF
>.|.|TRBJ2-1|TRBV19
TGTGCCAGTAGTATGTCACCATGGGAGCAGTTCTTC
CASSMSPWEQFF
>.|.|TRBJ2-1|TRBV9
TGTGCCAGCAGCGTAGTTGGAACACTGGGGGACAATGAGCAGTTCTTC
CASSVVGTLGDNEQFF
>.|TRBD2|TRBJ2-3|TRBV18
TGTGCCAGCTCACCAGCGCTAGCGGGAGGGCCCACAGATACGCAGTATTTT
CASSPALAGGPTDTQYF
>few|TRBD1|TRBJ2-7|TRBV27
TGTGCCAGCAGTCTGCTCGTCGGGACAGGCTCCTACGAGCAGTACTTC
CASSLLVGTGSYEQYF
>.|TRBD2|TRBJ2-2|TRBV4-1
TGCGCCAGCAGCGGGGGGGCGAACACCGGGGAGCTGTTTTTT
CASSGGANTGELFF
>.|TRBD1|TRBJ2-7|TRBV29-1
TGCAGCGTTTGGACAGGATACTACGAGCAGTACTTC
CSVWTGYYEQYF
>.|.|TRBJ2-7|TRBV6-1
TGTGCCAGCAGTGCACTCCGGGTCGAAGTCTCCTACGAGCAGTACTTC
CASSALRVEVSYEQYF
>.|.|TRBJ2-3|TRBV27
TGTGCCAGCAGTTTCCGGGGTAGCACAGATACGCAGTATTTT
CASSFRGSTDTQYF
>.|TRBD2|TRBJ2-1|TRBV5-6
TGTGCCAGCATACCCAGCACTAGCGGATACAATGAGCAGTTCTTC
CASIPSTSGYNEQFF
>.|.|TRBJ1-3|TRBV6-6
TGTGCCAGCACCCCCTCGAATGGGGCTAGAAACACCATATATTTT
CASTPSNGARNTIYF
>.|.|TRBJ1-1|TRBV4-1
TGCGCCAGCAGCCAAGATCGGGGTTTGAACACTGAAGCTTTCTTT
CASSQDRGLNTEAFF
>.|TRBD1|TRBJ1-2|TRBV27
TGTGCCAGCAGTTTAAAACAGGGGGATGGCTACACCTTC
CASSLKQGDGYTF
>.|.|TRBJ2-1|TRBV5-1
TGCGCCAGCAGCTTGGACAGGGTATACGACAATGAGCAGTTCTTC
CASSLDRVYDNEQFF
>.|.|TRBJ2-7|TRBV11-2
TGTGCCAGCAGCTTAGAGGTAGGGGGTGGGGACTACGAGCAGTACTTC
CASSLEVGGGDYEQYF
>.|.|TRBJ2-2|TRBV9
TGTGCCAGCAGCCCCAGTGGTGGGAGGAACACCGGGGAGCTGTTTTTT
CASSPSGGRNTGELFF